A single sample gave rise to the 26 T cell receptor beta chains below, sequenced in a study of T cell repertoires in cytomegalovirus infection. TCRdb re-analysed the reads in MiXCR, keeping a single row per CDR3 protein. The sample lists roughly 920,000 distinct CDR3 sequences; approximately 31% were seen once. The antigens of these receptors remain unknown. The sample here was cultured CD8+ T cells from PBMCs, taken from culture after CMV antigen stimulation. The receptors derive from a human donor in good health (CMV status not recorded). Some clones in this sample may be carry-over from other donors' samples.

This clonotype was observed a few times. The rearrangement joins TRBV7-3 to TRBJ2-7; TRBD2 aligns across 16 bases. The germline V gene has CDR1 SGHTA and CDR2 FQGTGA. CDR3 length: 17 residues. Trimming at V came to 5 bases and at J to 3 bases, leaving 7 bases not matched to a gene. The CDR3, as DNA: TGTGCCAGCAGCCCGAGGGGACTAGCGGGGGGGATCTACGAGCAGTACGTC. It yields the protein CASSPRGLAGGIYEQYV.

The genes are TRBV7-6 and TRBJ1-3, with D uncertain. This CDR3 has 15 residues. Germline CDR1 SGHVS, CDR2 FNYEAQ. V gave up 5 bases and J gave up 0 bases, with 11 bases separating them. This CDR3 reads CASSPLLDSGNTIYF. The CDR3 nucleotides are TGTGCCAGCAGCCCACTATTGGACTCTGGAAACACCATATATTTT.

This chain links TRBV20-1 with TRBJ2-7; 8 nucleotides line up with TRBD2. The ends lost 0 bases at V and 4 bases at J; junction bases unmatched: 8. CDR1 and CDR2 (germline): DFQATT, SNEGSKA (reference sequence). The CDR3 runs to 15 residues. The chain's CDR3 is CSAREQLAESYEQYF. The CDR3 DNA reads TGCAGTGCTAGAGAACAACTAGCGGAATCTTACGAGCAGTACTTC.

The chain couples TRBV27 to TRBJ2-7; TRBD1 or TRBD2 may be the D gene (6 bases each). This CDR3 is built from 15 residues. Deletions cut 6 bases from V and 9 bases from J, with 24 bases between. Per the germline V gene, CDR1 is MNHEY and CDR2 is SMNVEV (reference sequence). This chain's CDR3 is CASSPVGGRVLAQYF. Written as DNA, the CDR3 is TGTGCCAGCAGCCCAGTAGGGGGGCGCGTCCTGGCGCAGTACTTC.

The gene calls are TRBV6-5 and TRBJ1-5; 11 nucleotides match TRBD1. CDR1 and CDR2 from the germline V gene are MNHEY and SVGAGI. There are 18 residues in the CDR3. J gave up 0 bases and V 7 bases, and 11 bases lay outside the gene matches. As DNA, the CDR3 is TGTGCCAGCAAAAGGACAGGGGGCTTTTCTTTTAGCAATCAGCCCCAGCATTTT. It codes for CASKRTGGFSFSNQPQHF.

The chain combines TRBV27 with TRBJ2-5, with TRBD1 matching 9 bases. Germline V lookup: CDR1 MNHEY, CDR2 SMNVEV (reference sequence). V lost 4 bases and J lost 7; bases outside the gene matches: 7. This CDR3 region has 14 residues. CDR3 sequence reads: CASSSTGGSGTQYF. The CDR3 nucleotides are TGTGCCAGCAGTTCCACAGGGGGCTCGGGGACCCAGTACTTC.

The CDR3 loop is CASRTSQETQYF. The CDR3 coding sequence is TGTGCCAGCAGGACTAGCCAAGAGACCCAGTACTTC. The V gene is TRBV27, the J gene TRBJ2-5; a possible D gene is TRBD2 (6 bases). The CDR3 sequence is 12 residues long. The V end lost 6 bases, the J end lost 1 base, and 6 bases lay between the germline ends. Germline-derived CDR1 and CDR2 are MNHEY and SMNVEV (reference sequence).

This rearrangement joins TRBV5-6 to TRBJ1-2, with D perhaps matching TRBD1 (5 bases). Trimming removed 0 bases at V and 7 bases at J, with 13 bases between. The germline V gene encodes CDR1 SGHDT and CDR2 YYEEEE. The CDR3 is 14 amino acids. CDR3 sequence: CASSLALGDRGYTF. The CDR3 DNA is TGTGCCAGCAGCTTGGCTTTAGGGGATCGTGGCTACACCTTC.

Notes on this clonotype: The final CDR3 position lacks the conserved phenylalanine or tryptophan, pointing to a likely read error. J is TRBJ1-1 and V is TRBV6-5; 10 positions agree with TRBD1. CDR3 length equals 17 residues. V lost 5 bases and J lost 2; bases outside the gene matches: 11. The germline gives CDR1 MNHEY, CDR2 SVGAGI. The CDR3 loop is CASSRFLGQGGNTEAFL. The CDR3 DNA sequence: TGTGCCAGCAGTCGTTTTTTAGGACAGGGGGGAAACACTGAAGCTTTCTTA.

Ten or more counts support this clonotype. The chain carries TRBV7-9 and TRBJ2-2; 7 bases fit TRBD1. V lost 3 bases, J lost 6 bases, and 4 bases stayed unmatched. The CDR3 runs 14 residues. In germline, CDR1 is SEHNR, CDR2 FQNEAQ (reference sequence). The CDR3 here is CASSFEGAPGELFF. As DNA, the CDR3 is TGTGCCAGCAGCTTTGAGGGGGCACCCGGGGAGCTGTTTTTT.

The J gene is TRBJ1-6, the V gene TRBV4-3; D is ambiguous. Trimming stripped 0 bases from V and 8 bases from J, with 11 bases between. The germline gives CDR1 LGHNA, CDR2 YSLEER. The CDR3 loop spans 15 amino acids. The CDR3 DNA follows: TGCGCCAGCAGCCAAGAAGCCGGGTTTCATTCACCCCTCCACTTT. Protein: CASSQEAGFHSPLHF.

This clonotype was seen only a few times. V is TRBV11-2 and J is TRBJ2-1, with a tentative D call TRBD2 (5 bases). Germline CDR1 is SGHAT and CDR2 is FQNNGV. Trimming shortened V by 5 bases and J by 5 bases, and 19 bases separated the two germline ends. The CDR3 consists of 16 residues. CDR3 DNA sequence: TGTGCCAGCAGCCCCCCGGGAAGGGTTACCGACAATGAGCAGTTCTTC. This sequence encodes CASSPPGRVTDNEQFF.

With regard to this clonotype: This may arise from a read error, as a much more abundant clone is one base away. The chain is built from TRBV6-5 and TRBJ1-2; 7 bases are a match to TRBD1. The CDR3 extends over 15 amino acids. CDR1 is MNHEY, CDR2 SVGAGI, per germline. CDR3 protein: CASSYRYRGDYGCTF. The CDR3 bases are TGTGCCAGCAGTTATCGATACAGGGGAGACTATGGCTGCACCTTC.

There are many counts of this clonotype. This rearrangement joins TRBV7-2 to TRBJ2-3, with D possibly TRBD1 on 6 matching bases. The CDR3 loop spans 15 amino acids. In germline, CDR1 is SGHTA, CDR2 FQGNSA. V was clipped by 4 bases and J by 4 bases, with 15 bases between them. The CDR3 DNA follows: TGTGCCAGCAGCTCTAGCTACAGGGTCGCAGATACGCAGTATTTT. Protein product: CASSSSYRVADTQYF.

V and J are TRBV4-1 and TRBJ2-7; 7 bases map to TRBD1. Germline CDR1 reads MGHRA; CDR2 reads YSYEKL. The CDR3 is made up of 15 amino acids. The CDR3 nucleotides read TGCGCCAGCAGCCCCTCCGTGGGACAGTTCTACGAGCACTACGTC. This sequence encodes CASSPSVGQFYEHYV.

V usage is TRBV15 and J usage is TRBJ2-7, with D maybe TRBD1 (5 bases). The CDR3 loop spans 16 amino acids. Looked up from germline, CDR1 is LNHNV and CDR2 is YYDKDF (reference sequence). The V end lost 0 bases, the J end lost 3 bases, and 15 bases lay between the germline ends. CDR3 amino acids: CATSRDQDSPLYEQYF. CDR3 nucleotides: TGTGCCACCAGCAGAGATCAAGACAGTCCCCTCTACGAGCAGTACTTC.

CDR3 amino acids: CASSVGTSQFTDTQYF. In DNA form, the CDR3 reads TGTGCCAGCAGCGTAGGGACTAGCCAATTCACAGATACGCAGTATTTT. This chain links TRBV9 with TRBJ2-3; 8 bases are a match to TRBD2. CDR1 is SGDLS, CDR2 YYNGEE, per germline. With 0 bases clipped from V and 2 bases from J, the junction kept 5 bases outside the gene matches. This CDR3 has 16 amino acids.

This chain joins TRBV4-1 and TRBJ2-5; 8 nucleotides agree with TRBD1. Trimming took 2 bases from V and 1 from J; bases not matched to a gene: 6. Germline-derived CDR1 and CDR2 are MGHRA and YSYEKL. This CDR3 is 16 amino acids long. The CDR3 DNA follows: TGCGCCAGCAGCCAATTTCCGACAGGGGCCCAAGAGACCCAGTACTTC. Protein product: CASSQFPTGAQETQYF.

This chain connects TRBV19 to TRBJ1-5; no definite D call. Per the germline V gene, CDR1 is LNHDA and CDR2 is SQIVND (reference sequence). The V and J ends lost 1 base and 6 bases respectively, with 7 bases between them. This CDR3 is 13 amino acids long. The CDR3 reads CASSIGPFQPQHF. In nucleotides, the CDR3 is TGTGCCAGTAGTATAGGTCCCTTTCAGCCCCAGCATTTT. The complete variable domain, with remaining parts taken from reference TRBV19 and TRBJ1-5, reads DGGITQSPKYLFRKEGQNVTLSCEQNLNHDAMYWYRQDPGQGLRLIYYSQIVNDFQKGDIAEGYSVSREKKESFPLTVTSAQKNPTAFYLCASSIGPFQPQHFGDGTRLSIL.

CDR3 sequence (DNA): TGTGCCAGCAGTTTCCTGGGCCTCAATGAGCAGTTCTTC. Its translation: CASSFLGLNEQFF. The genes are TRBV12-3 or TRBV12-4 and TRBJ2-1, with D hard to call. V was pared by 3 bases and J by 6 bases, with 9 bases between. This CDR3 comprises 13 residues.

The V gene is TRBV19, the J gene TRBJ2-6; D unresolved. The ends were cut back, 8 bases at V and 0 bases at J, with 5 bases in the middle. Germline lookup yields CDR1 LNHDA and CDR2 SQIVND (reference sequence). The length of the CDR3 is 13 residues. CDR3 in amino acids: CASRYSGANVLTF. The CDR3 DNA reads TGTGCCAGTCGGTACTCTGGGGCCAACGTCCTGACTTTC.

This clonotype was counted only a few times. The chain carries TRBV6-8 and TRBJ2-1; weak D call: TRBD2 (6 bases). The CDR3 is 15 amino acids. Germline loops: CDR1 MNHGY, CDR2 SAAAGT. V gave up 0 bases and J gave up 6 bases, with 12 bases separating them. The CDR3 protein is CASSYSRGGVNEQFF. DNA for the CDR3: TGTGCCAGCAGTTACTCGAGGGGCGGGGTCAATGAGCAGTTCTTC.

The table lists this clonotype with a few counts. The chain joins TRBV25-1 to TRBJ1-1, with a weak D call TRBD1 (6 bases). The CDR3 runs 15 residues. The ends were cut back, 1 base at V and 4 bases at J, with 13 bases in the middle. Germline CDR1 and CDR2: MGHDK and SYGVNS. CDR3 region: CASSEWGPEFTEAFF. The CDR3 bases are TGTGCCAGCAGTGAATGGGGGCCAGAATTCACTGAAGCTTTCTTT.

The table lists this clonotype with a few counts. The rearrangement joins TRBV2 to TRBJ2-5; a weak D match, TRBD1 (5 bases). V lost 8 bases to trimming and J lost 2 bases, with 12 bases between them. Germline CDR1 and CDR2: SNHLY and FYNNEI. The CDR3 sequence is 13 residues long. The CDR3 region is CASGEGAQETQYF. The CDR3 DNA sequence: TGTGCCAGCGGGGAAGGGGCACAAGAGACCCAGTACTTC.

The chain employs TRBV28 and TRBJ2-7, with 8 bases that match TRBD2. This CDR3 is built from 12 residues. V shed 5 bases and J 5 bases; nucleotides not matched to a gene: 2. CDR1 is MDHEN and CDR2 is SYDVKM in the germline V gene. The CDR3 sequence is CASSTTSDEQYF. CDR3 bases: TGTGCCAGCAGTACGACTAGCGACGAGCAGTACTTC. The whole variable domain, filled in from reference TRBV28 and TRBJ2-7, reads DVKVTQSSRYLVKRTGEKVFLECVQDMDHENMFWYRQDPGLGLRLIYFSYDVKMKEKGDIPEGYSVSREKKERFSLILESASTNQTSMYLCASSTTSDEQYFGPGTRLTVT.

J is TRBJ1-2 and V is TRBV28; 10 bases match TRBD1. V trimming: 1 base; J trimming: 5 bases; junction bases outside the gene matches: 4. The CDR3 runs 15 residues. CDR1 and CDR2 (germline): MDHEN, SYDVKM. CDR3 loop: CASSLFRTGGYGYTF. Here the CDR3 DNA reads TGTGCCAGCAGTTTATTTCGGACAGGGGGTTATGGCTACACCTTC.